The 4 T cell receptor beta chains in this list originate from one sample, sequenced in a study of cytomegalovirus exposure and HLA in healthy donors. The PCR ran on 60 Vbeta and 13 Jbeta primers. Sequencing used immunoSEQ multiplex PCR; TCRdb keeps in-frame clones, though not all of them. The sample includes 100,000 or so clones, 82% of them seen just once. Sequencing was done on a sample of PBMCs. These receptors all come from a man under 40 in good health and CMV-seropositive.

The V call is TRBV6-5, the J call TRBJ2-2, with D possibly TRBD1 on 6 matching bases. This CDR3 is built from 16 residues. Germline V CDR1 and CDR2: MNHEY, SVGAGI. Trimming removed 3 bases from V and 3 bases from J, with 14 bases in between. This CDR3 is CASSYGFTGYTGELFF. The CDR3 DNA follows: TGTGCCAGCAGTTATGGGTTCACAGGGTACACCGGGGAGCTGTTTTTT.

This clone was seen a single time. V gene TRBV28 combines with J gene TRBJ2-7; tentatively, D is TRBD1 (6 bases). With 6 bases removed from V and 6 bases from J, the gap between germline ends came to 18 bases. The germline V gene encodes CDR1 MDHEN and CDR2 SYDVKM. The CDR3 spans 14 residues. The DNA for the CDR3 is TGTGCCAGCAGCAAACCCCGGACAGTCGCCGAGCAGTACTTC. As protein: CASSKPRTVAEQYF.

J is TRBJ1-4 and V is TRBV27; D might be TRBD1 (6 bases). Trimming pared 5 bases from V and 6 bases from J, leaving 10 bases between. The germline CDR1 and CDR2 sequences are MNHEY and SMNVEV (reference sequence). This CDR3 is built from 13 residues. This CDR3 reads CASSHEGDEKLFF. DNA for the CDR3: TGTGCCAGCAGTCACGAGGGGGATGAAAAACTGTTTTTT.

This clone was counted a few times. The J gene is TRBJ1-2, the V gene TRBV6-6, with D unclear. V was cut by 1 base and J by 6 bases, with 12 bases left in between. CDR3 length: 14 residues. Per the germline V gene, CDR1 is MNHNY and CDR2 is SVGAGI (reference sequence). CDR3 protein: CASSYLSGFNGYTF. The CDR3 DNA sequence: TGTGCCAGCAGTTACTTATCGGGGTTTAATGGCTACACCTTC.